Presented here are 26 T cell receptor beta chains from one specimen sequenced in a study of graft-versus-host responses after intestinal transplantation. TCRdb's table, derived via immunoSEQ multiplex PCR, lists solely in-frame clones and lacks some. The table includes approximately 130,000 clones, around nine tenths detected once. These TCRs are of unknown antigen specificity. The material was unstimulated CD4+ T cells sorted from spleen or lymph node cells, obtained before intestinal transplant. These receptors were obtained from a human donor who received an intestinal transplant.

The DNA for the CDR3 is TGTGCCAGCAGCTTATTTGGGCCGATTGGCACAGATACGCAGTATTTT. Amino acid sequence: CASSLFGPIGTDTQYF. This sequence joins TRBV11-2 and TRBJ2-3; no reliable D call. CDR1 is SGHAT and CDR2 is FQNNGV in the germline V gene. The length of the CDR3 is 16 residues. Trimming took 2 bases from V and 1 from J, leaving 13 bases between them.

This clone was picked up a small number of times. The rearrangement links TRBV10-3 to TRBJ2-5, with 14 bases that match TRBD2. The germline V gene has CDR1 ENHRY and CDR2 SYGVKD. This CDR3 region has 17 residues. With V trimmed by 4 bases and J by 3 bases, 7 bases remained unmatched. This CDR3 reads CAISGTSGGPTKETQYF. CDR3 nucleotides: TGTGCCATCAGTGGGACTAGCGGGGGGCCGACTAAAGAGACCCAGTACTTC.

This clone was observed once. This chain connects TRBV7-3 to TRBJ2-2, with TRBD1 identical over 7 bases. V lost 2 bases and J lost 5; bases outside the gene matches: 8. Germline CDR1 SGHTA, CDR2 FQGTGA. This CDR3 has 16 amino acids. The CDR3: CASSLGQVKGTGELFF. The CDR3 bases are TGTGCCAGCAGCTTAGGACAGGTGAAGGGGACCGGGGAGCTGTTTTTT.

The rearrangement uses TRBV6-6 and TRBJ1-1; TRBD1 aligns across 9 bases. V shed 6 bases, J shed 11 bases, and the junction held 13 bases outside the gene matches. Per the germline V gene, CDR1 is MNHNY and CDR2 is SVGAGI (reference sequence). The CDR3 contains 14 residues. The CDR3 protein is CASSPRDRDREAFF. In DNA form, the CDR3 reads TGTGCCAGCAGCCCCCGGGACAGGGATAGGGAGGCTTTCTTT.

CDR3 protein: CASSTRVGTAKETQYF. CDR3 nucleotides: TGTGCCAGCAGCACCCGGGTGGGGACAGCCAAAGAGACCCAGTACTTC. The chain carries TRBV7-9 and TRBJ2-5; TRBD1 matches 7 bases. The CDR3 spans 16 residues. Trimming cost V 5 bases and J 3 bases; bases outside gene matches: 12. The V gene's germline CDR1 is SEHNR and CDR2 FQNEAQ (reference sequence). Full variable domain (remainder filled in from reference TRBV7-9 and TRBJ2-5): DTGVSQNPRHKITKRGQNVTFRCDPISEHNRLYWYRQTLGQGPEFLTYFQNEAQLEKSRLLSDRFSAERPKGSFSTLEIQRTEQGDSAMYLCASSTRVGTAKETQYFGPGTRLLVL.

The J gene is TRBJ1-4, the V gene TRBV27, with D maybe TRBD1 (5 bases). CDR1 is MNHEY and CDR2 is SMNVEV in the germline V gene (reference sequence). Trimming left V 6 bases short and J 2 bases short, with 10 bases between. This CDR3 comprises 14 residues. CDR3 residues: CASRMGDTNEKLFF. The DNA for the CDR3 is TGTGCCAGCAGGATGGGGGATACTAATGAAAAACTGTTTTTT.

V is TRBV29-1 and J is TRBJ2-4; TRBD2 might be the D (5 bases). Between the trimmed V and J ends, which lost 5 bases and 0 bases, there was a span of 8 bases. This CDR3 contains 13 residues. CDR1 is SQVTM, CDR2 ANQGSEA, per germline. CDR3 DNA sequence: TGCAGCGTTCGGGATCTAGCCAAAAACATTCAGTACTTC. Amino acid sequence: CSVRDLAKNIQYF.

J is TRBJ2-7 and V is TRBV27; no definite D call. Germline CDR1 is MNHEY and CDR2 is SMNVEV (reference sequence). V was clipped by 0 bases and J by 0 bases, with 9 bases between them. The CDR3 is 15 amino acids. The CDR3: CASSLSIRSSYEQYF. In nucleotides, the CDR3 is TGTGCCAGCAGTTTATCGATCCGTAGCTCCTACGAGCAGTACTTC.

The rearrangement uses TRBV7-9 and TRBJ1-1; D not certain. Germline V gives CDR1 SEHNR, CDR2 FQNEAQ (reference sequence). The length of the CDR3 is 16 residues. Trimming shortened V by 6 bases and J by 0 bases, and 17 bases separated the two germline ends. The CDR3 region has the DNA TGTGCCAGCAGGTCCGGGTACGGGCCCCTGAACACTGAAGCTTTCTTT. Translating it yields CASRSGYGPLNTEAFF.

The CDR3 nucleotides read TGTGCCTGGAGTGCAGAAAGCAATCAGCCCCAGCATTTT. Translated, it gives CAWSAESNQPQHF. The chain uses TRBV30 and TRBJ1-5; no clear D gene. Between the trimmed V and J ends, which lost 1 base and 1 base, there was a span of 5 bases. CDR1 GTSNPN and CDR2 SVGIG come from the germline V gene (reference sequence). The CDR3 extends over 13 amino acids.

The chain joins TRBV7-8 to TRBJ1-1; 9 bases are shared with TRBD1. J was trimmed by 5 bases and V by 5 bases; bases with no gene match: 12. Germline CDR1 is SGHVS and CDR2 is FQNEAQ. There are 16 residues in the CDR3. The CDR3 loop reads CASSRLRSGTGTEAFF. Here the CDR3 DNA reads TGTGCCAGCAGCCGGTTACGATCCGGGACAGGGACTGAAGCTTTCTTT.

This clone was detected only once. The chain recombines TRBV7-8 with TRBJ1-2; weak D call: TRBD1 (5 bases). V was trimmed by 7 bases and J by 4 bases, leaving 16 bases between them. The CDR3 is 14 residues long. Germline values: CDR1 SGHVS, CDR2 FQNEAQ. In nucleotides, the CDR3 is TGTGCCAGCAAAAGCGGAACCGGGACCTATGGCTACACCTTC. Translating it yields CASKSGTGTYGYTF.

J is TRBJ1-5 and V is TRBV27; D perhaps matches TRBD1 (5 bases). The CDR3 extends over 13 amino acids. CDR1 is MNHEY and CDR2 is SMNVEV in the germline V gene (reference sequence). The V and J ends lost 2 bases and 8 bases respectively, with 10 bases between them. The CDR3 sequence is CASSLQGGKPQHF. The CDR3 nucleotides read TGTGCCAGCAGTTTACAGGGAGGGAAGCCCCAGCATTTT.

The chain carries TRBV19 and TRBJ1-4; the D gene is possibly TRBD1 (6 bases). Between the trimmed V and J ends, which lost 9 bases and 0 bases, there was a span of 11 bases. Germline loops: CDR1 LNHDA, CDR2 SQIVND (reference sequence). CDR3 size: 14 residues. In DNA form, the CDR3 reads TGTGCCAGCCGGGACATCGCAACTAATGAAAAACTGTTTTTT. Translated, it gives CASRDIATNEKLFF.

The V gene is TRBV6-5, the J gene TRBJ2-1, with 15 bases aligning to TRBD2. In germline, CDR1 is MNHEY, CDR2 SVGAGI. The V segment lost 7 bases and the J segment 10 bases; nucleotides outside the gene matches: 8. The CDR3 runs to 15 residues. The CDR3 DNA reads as TGTGCCAGCAAGTGGACTAGCGGGGGGGCGGGAGAGCAGTTCTTC. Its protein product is CASKWTSGGAGEQFF.

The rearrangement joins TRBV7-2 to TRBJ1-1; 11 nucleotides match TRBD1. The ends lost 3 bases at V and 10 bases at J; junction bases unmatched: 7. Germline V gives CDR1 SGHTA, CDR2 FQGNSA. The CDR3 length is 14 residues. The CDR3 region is CASSFGQGAGVAFF. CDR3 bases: TGTGCCAGCAGCTTTGGACAGGGGGCCGGTGTAGCTTTCTTT. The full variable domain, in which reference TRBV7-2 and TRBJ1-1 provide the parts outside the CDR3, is GAGVSQSPSNKVTEKGKDVELRCDPISGHTALYWYRQSLGQGLEFLIYFQGNSAPDKSGLPSDRFSAERTGGSVSTLTIQRTQQEDSAVYLCASSFGQGAGVAFFGQGTRLTVV.

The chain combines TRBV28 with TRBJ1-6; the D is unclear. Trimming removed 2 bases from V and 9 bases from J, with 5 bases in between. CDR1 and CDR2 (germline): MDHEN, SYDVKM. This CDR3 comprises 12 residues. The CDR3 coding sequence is TGTGCCAGCAGTTTACTGGGTTCACCCCTCCACTTT. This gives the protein CASSLLGSPLHF.

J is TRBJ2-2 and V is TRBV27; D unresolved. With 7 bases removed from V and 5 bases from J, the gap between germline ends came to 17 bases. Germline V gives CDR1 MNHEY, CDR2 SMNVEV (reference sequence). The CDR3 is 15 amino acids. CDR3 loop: CASKRVWQGTGELFF. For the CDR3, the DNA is TGTGCCAGCAAACGCGTTTGGCAAGGAACCGGGGAGCTGTTTTTT.

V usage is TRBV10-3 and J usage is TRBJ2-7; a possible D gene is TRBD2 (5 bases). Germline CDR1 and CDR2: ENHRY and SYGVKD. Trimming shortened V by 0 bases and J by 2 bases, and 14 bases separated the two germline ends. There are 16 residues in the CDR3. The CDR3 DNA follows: TGTGCCATCAGTGAGTCTATTTCCGGACTTACCTACGAGCAGTACTTC. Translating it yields CAISESISGLTYEQYF.

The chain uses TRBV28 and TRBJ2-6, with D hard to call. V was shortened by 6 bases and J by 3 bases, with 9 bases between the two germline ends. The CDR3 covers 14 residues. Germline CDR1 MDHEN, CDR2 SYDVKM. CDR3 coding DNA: TGTGCCAGCAGCCCTTACGTTGGGGCCAACGTCCTGACTTTC. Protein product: CASSPYVGANVLTF.

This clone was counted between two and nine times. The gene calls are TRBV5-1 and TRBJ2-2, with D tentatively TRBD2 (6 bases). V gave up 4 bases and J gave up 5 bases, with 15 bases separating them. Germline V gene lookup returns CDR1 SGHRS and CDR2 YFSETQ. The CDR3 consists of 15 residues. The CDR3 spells CASSRGGSGTGELFF. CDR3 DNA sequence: TGCGCCAGCAGCCGTGGGGGGTCGGGAACCGGGGAGCTGTTTTTT.

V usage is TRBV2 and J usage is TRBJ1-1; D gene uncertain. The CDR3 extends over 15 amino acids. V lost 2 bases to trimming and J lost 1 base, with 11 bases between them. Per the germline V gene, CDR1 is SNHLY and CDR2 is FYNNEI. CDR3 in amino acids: CASSESGVGNTEAFF. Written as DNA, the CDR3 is TGTGCCAGCAGTGAAAGCGGGGTCGGGAACACTGAAGCTTTCTTT.

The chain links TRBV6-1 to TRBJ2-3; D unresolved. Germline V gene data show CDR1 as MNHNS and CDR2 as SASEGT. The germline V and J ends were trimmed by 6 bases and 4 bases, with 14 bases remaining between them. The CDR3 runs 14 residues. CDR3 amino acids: CASRRGFLSDTQYF. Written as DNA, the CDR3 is TGTGCCAGCAGAAGAGGTTTTCTCTCAGATACGCAGTATTTT.

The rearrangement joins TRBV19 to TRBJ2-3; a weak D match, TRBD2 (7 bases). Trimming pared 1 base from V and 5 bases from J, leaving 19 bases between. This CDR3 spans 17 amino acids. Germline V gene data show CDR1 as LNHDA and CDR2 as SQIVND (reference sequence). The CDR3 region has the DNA TGTGCCAGTAGTATAGGAGTAGGGGGGGCGCGTGGAGATACGCAGTATTTT. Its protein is CASSIGVGGARGDTQYF. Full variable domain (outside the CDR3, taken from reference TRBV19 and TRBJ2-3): DGGITQSPKYLFRKEGQNVTLSCEQNLNHDAMYWYRQDPGQGLRLIYYSQIVNDFQKGDIAEGYSVSREKKESFPLTVTSAQKNPTAFYLCASSIGVGGARGDTQYFGPGTRLTVL.

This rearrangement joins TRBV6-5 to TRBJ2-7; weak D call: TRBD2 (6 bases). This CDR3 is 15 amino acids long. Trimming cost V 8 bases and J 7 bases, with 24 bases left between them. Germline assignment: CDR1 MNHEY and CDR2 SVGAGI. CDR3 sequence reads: CASLPDARGFGEQYF. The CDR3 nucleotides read TGTGCCAGCCTCCCTGACGCGCGGGGATTTGGGGAGCAGTACTTC.

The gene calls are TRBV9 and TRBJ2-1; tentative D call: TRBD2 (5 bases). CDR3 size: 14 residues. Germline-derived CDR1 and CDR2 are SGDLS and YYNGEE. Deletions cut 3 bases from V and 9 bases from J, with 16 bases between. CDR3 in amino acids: CASSEVPGVGEQFF. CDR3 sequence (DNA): TGTGCCAGCAGCGAGGTACCCGGGGTAGGTGAGCAGTTCTTC.